This is a list of T cell receptor beta chains from one sample in a study of beta chain features in type 1 diabetes. Method: immunoSEQ multiplex PCR; TCRdb's copy keeps in-frame clones and lacks some. The profile covers about 930,000 clones, with about a sixth appearing a single time and around 0.02% taken by the ten largest. The sample taken for sequencing was naive CD4+ T cells from blood. The receptors here all came from a woman between 18 and 29 years old in good health. CDR3s include the opening cysteine and the closing phenylalanine or tryptophan. The D gene is left open where the match is weak. Where a row states a size, it is once, few, many or the class of an expanded clone; other rows omit it.

abundance: NA; v_gene: TRBV28; j_gene: TRBJ1-2; d_gene: TRBD1; CDR3aa: CASISLGGQGGSYTF; CDR3nt: TGTGCCAGCATTTCCCTCGGCGGACAGGGTGGGTCCTACACCTTC
abundance: many; v_gene: TRBV29-1; j_gene: TRBJ2-1; d_gene: NA; CDR3aa: CSAGNEQFF; CDR3nt: TGCAGCGCGGGGAATGAGCAGTTCTTC
abundance: few; v_gene: TRBV5-1; j_gene: TRBJ2-3; d_gene: NA; CDR3aa: CASSPEGRTDTQYF; CDR3nt: TGCGCCAGCAGCCCGGAGGGCCGCACAGATACGCAGTATTTT
abundance: NA; v_gene: TRBV30; j_gene: TRBJ2-1; d_gene: TRBD2; CDR3aa: CVLPVRLAGDVNEQFF; CDR3nt: TGTGTCCTCCCGGTGCGACTAGCGGGAGATGTCAATGAGCAGTTCTTC
abundance: NA; v_gene: TRBV19; j_gene: TRBJ2-5; d_gene: NA; CDR3aa: CASSSGGRETQYF; CDR3nt: TGTGCCAGTAGCAGTGGGGGCCGGGAGACCCAGTACTTC
abundance: few; v_gene: TRBV6-5; j_gene: TRBJ1-2; d_gene: NA; CDR3aa: CASSRLDLDRGYTF; CDR3nt: TGTGCCAGCAGTCGCCTGGACCTGGATCGGGGCTACACCTTC
abundance: NA; v_gene: TRBV7-2; j_gene: TRBJ1-5; d_gene: NA; CDR3aa: CASSSPGRQPQHF; CDR3nt: TGTGCCAGCAGCTCCCCCGGGCGGCAGCCCCAGCATTTT
abundance: few; v_gene: TRBV29-1; j_gene: TRBJ2-1; d_gene: NA; CDR3aa: CSVAPRGADEQFF; CDR3nt: TGCAGCGTGGCCCCCCGGGGGGCCGATGAGCAGTTCTTC
abundance: NA; v_gene: TRBV18; j_gene: TRBJ2-7; d_gene: NA; CDR3aa: CASSPRDILRTGVVYEQYF; CDR3nt: TGTGCCAGCTCACCCAGGGACATCCTCCGTACGGGAGTGGTCTACGAGCAGTACTTC
abundance: NA; v_gene: TRBV6-6; j_gene: TRBJ2-5; d_gene: TRBD2; CDR3aa: CASRSPGLLQETQYF; CDR3nt: TGTGCCAGCAGAAGTCCGGGACTACTTCAAGAGACCCAGTACTTC
abundance: few; v_gene: TRBV7-9; j_gene: TRBJ2-2; d_gene: NA; CDR3aa: CASRTSNTGELFF; CDR3nt: TGTGCCAGCAGGACTTCGAACACCGGGGAGCTGTTTTTT
abundance: NA; v_gene: TRBV19; j_gene: TRBJ1-1; d_gene: TRBD1; CDR3aa: CASSVLVTGQEAFF; CDR3nt: TGTGCCAGTAGTGTACTCGTGACAGGGCAAGAAGCTTTCTTT
abundance: NA; v_gene: TRBV28; j_gene: TRBJ2-7; d_gene: TRBD2; CDR3aa: CASSLPSGIFEQYF; CDR3nt: TGTGCCAGCAGTTTGCCCAGCGGGATATTCGAGCAGTACTTC
abundance: NA; v_gene: TRBV15; j_gene: TRBJ2-4; d_gene: NA; CDR3aa: CATSRDSATKIWNIQYF; CDR3nt: TGTGCCACCAGCAGAGATTCTGCGACAAAGATCTGGAACATTCAGTACTTC
abundance: NA; v_gene: TRBV6-6; j_gene: TRBJ1-1; d_gene: NA; CDR3aa: CASTLGRAEAFF; CDR3nt: TGTGCCAGCACCCTCGGGAGGGCTGAAGCTTTCTTT
abundance: few; v_gene: TRBV15; j_gene: TRBJ2-5; d_gene: NA; CDR3aa: CATSIRKGHLETQYF; CDR3nt: TGTGCCACCAGCATCAGGAAGGGACACTTGGAGACCCAGTACTTC
abundance: few; v_gene: TRBV29-1; j_gene: TRBJ2-5; d_gene: TRBD2; CDR3aa: CSGTGLAGQETQYF; CDR3nt: TGCAGCGGGACTGGACTAGCGGGGCAAGAGACCCAGTACTTC
abundance: NA; v_gene: TRBV6-1; j_gene: TRBJ2-4; d_gene: NA; CDR3aa: CASSPPRRYGNIQYF; CDR3nt: TGTGCCAGCAGCCCCCCTAGGCGGTACGGGAACATTCAGTACTTC
abundance: NA; v_gene: TRBV18; j_gene: TRBJ2-2; d_gene: TRBD2; CDR3aa: CASSLAGLNTGELFF; CDR3nt: TGTGCCAGCTCACTAGCGGGACTTAACACCGGGGAGCTGTTTTTT
abundance: few; v_gene: TRBV18; j_gene: TRBJ1-2; d_gene: TRBD1; CDR3aa: CASSPPGTVFYGYTF; CDR3nt: TGTGCCAGCTCACCGCCCGGGACAGTCTTCTATGGCTACACCTTC
abundance: few; v_gene: TRBV18; j_gene: TRBJ1-1; d_gene: TRBD1; CDR3aa: CASSPRQGTLNTEAFF; CDR3nt: TGTGCCAGCTCACCACGACAGGGGACCTTGAACACTGAAGCTTTCTTT
abundance: NA; v_gene: TRBV20-1; j_gene: TRBJ2-7; d_gene: NA; CDR3aa: CSKTGLGEQYF; CDR3nt: TGCAGTAAGACAGGTCTCGGGGAGCAGTACTTC
abundance: NA; v_gene: TRBV6-5; j_gene: TRBJ1-1; d_gene: TRBD1; CDR3aa: CASSYSYRGNTEAFF; CDR3nt: TGTGCCAGCAGTTACTCGTACAGGGGGAACACTGAAGCTTTCTTT
abundance: NA; v_gene: TRBV19; j_gene: TRBJ1-5; d_gene: TRBD1; CDR3aa: CATRDRTFNQPQHF; CDR3nt: TGTGCCACCCGGGACAGAACGTTCAATCAGCCCCAGCATTTT
abundance: NA; v_gene: TRBV5-4; j_gene: TRBJ2-6; d_gene: NA; CDR3aa: CASSPGGRGGSGANVLTF; CDR3nt: TGTGCCAGCAGCCCTGGTGGTCGGGGAGGCTCTGGGGCCAACGTCCTGACTTTC
abundance: few; v_gene: TRBV4-1; j_gene: TRBJ2-3; d_gene: NA; CDR3aa: CASSPRIQTGNTDTQYF; CDR3nt: TGCGCCAGCAGCCCGAGGATCCAGACGGGAAACACAGATACGCAGTATTTT
abundance: NA; v_gene: TRBV28; j_gene: TRBJ1-5; d_gene: NA; CDR3aa: CASSLTGLGNQPQHF; CDR3nt: TGTGCCAGCAGTTTAACAGGGTTGGGCAATCAGCCCCAGCATTTT
abundance: NA; v_gene: TRBV7-9; j_gene: TRBJ1-1; d_gene: TRBD1; CDR3aa: CASRTTGGKNTEAFF; CDR3nt: TGTGCCAGCAGGACGACAGGGGGCAAGAACACTGAAGCTTTCTTT
abundance: NA; v_gene: TRBV7-3; j_gene: TRBJ2-3; d_gene: TRBD1; CDR3aa: CASSARDRAMGLSTDTQYF; CDR3nt: TGTGCCAGCAGCGCGAGGGACAGGGCAATGGGGCTGAGCACAGATACGCAGTATTTT
abundance: NA; v_gene: TRBV7-9; j_gene: TRBJ1-4; d_gene: NA; CDR3aa: CASSLGRTINEKLFF; CDR3nt: TGTGCCAGCAGCTTGGGACGGACCATTAATGAAAAACTGTTTTTT
abundance: few; v_gene: TRBV5-4; j_gene: TRBJ2-1; d_gene: NA; CDR3aa: CASSLPYGSYNEQFF; CDR3nt: TGTGCCAGCAGCCTCCCGTACGGCTCCTACAATGAGCAGTTCTTC
abundance: NA; v_gene: TRBV2; j_gene: TRBJ1-1; d_gene: NA; CDR3aa: CASTVTTNTEAFF; CDR3nt: TGTGCCAGCACGGTCACGACGAACACTGAAGCTTTCTTT
abundance: NA; v_gene: TRBV29-1; j_gene: TRBJ1-5; d_gene: TRBD1; CDR3aa: CSVGTGREPQHF; CDR3nt: TGCAGCGTGGGGACAGGTAGGGAGCCCCAGCATTTT
abundance: NA; v_gene: TRBV6-5; j_gene: TRBJ2-1; d_gene: NA; CDR3aa: CAIKPVAGSHNEQFF; CDR3nt: TGTGCCATCAAACCTGTGGCAGGGTCCCACAATGAGCAGTTCTTC
abundance: few; v_gene: TRBV4-3; j_gene: TRBJ2-1; d_gene: TRBD2; CDR3aa: CASSQEGLAGEQFF; CDR3nt: TGCGCCAGCAGCCAAGAGGGACTAGCGGGCGAGCAGTTCTTC
abundance: NA; v_gene: TRBV7-2; j_gene: TRBJ2-2; d_gene: NA; CDR3aa: CASSLRAGELFF; CDR3nt: TGTGCCAGCAGCTTAAGGGCCGGGGAGCTGTTTTTT
abundance: NA; v_gene: TRBV7-9; j_gene: TRBJ1-2; d_gene: NA; CDR3aa: CASSRWTARNYGYTF; CDR3nt: TGTGCCAGCAGCCGTTGGACAGCGCGGAACTATGGCTACACCTTC
abundance: NA; v_gene: TRBV27; j_gene: TRBJ1-4; d_gene: TRBD1; CDR3aa: CASRRQGNEKLFF; CDR3nt: TGTGCCAGCAGACGACAGGGAAATGAAAAACTGTTTTTT
abundance: few; v_gene: TRBV4-2; j_gene: TRBJ2-5; d_gene: TRBD2; CDR3aa: CASSQGLAGNLETQYF; CDR3nt: TGTGCCAGCAGCCAAGGACTAGCGGGTAATCTAGAGACCCAGTACTTC
abundance: few; v_gene: TRBV10-3; j_gene: TRBJ2-1; d_gene: TRBD1; CDR3aa: CAISDEGTGIGGEQFF; CDR3nt: TGTGCCATCAGTGACGAGGGGACAGGCATAGGAGGTGAGCAGTTCTTC
abundance: NA; v_gene: TRBV7-9; j_gene: TRBJ1-3; d_gene: TRBD1; CDR3aa: CASSGDRGTGNTIYF; CDR3nt: TGTGCCAGCAGCGGTGACAGGGGAACTGGAAACACCATATATTTT
abundance: NA; v_gene: TRBV23-1; j_gene: TRBJ2-5; d_gene: TRBD2; CDR3aa: CASSQTSGKYSLLETQYF; CDR3nt: TGCGCCAGCAGTCAGACTAGCGGGAAATACTCACTTCTAGAGACCCAGTACTTC
abundance: few; v_gene: TRBV7-7; j_gene: TRBJ2-5; d_gene: TRBD2; CDR3aa: CASSRHGTSGEETQYF; CDR3nt: TGTGCTAGCAGCCGCCACGGGACTAGCGGAGAAGAGACCCAGTACTTC
abundance: NA; v_gene: TRBV7-2; j_gene: TRBJ2-7; d_gene: NA; CDR3aa: CASSLLGKHEQYF; CDR3nt: TGTGCCAGCAGCTTACTCGGAAAGCACGAGCAGTACTTC
abundance: few; v_gene: TRBV10-3; j_gene: TRBJ2-1; d_gene: NA; CDR3aa: CAISEFSVAYNEQFF; CDR3nt: TGTGCCATCAGTGAGTTTAGCGTGGCCTACAATGAGCAGTTCTTC
abundance: NA; v_gene: TRBV23-1; j_gene: TRBJ2-7; d_gene: TRBD1; CDR3aa: CASYDREIQSLGPSYEQYF; CDR3nt: TGCGCCAGCTACGACAGGGAGATTCAATCTTTGGGCCCCTCTTACGAGCAGTACTTC
abundance: few; v_gene: TRBV5-1; j_gene: TRBJ2-2; d_gene: NA; CDR3aa: CASSLWTTNTGELFF; CDR3nt: TGCGCCAGCAGCTTATGGACAACGAACACCGGGGAGCTGTTTTTT
abundance: few; v_gene: TRBV10-3; j_gene: TRBJ2-1; d_gene: NA; CDR3aa: CAISESTLYNEQFF; CDR3nt: TGTGCCATCAGTGAGTCGACCCTTTACAATGAGCAGTTCTTC
abundance: few; v_gene: TRBV7-2; j_gene: TRBJ2-1; d_gene: NA; CDR3aa: CASSLATGYNEQFF; CDR3nt: TGTGCCAGCAGCTTAGCGACGGGCTACAATGAGCAGTTCTTC
abundance: NA; v_gene: TRBV1; j_gene: TRBJ2-7; d_gene: NA; CDR3aa: CTSSQDWAYEQYF; CDR3nt: TGCACCAGCAGCCAAGATTGGGCGTACGAGCAGTACTTC
abundance: NA; v_gene: TRBV7-6; j_gene: TRBJ2-2; d_gene: NA; CDR3aa: CASSLEAAANTGELFF; CDR3nt: TGTGCCAGCAGCTTAGAGGCAGCCGCGAACACCGGGGAGCTGTTTTTT
abundance: NA; v_gene: TRBV9; j_gene: TRBJ1-2; d_gene: NA; CDR3aa: CASSVGNNYGYTF; CDR3nt: TGTGCCAGCAGCGTAGGCAATAACTATGGCTACACCTTC
abundance: few; v_gene: TRBV5-4; j_gene: TRBJ2-7; d_gene: TRBD2; CDR3aa: CASSSPALAGFDEQYF; CDR3nt: TGTGCCAGCAGCTCCCCCGCACTAGCGGGTTTCGACGAGCAGTACTTC
abundance: few; v_gene: TRBV15; j_gene: TRBJ2-1; d_gene: TRBD2; CDR3aa: CATSRDLTSGSNEQFF; CDR3nt: TGTGCCACCAGCAGAGATCTAACTAGCGGATCCAATGAGCAGTTCTTC
abundance: NA; v_gene: TRBV28; j_gene: TRBJ2-7; d_gene: NA; CDR3aa: CASRAESSYEQYF; CDR3nt: TGTGCCAGCAGGGCGGAAAGCTCCTACGAGCAGTACTTC